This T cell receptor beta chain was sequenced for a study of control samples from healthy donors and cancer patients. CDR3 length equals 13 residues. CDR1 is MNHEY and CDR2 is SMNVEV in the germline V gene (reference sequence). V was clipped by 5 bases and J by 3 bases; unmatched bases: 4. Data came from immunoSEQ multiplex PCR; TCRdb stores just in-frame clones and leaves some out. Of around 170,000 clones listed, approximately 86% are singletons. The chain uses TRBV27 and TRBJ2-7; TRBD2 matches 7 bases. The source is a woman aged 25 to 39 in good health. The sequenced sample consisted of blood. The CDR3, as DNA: TGTGCCAGCAGTAGCGGGAAGGGCTACGAGCAGTACTTC. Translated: CASSSGKGYEQYF.